This T cell receptor (beta chain) was recovered during a study of T-cell memory formation after mild COVID-19. Study as a whole: Most TCR clusters belonged to a single donor.

Study-level results: CD4/CD8 balance held among clones contracting day 15 to 85, and later expanders leaned CD4+.

As regards this clonotype: The antigen is undetermined.

Via MiXCR, TCRdb re-called the 5' RACE reads, giving one row per CDR3 protein. The sample has around 190,000 distinct CDR3 sequences; approximately 17% are singletons. The sequence was collected from a man aged 18 to 29 who had mild COVID-19 (a few samples of this study predate the infection). Cell type and time point are not known. The sequencing sample was made of PBMCs or a T cell subset sorted from them (not recorded which).

CDR3 residues: CASSNETGAREQYV. The CDR3 DNA is TGTGCCAGCAGCAATGAGACAGGGGCGCGGGAGCAGTACGTC. The chain is built from TRBV21-1 and TRBJ2-7; the table calls TRBD1, which could not be checked here. TRBV21-1 is a documented pseudogene. The CDR3 length is 14 residues.